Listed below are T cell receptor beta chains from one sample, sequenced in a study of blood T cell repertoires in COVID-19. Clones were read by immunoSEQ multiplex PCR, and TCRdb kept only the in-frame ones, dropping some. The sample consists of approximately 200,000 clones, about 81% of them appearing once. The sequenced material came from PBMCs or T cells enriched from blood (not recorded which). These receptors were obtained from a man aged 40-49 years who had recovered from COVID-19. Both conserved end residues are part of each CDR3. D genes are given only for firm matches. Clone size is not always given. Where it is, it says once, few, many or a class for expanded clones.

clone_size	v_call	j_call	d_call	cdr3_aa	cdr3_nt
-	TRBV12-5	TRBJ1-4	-	CASGSQGNEKLFF	TGTGCTAGTGGTTCACAGGGAAATGAAAAACTGTTTTTT
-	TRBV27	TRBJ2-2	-	CASSLIGSTGELFF	TGTGCCAGCAGTTTAATAGGGAGCACCGGGGAGCTGTTTTTT
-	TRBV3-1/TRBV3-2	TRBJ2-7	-	CASSQGVGHDNYEQYF	TGTGCCAGCAGCCAAGGAGTGGGACACGATAACTACGAGCAGTACTTC
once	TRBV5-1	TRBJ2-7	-	CASTKEGSSYEQYF	TGCGCCAGCACAAAAGAGGGCAGCTCCTACGAGCAGTACTTC
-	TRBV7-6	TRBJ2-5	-	CASSLEVGAITQYF	TGTGCCAGCAGCTTAGAAGTGGGGGCGATCACCCAGTACTTC
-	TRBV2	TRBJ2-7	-	CASHRQSGTYEQYF	TGTGCCAGTCACCGGCAGTCGGGAACTTACGAGCAGTACTTC
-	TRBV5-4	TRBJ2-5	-	CASSWGPQETQYF	TGTGCCAGCAGCTGGGGGCCACAAGAGACCCAGTACTTC
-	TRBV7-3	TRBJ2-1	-	CASSRDIRTNEQFF	TGTGCCAGCAGCCGGGACATCCGTACGAATGAGCAGTTCTTC
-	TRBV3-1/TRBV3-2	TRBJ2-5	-	CASSHRQAQETQYF	TGTGCCAGCAGCCATAGACAGGCACAAGAGACCCAGTACTTC
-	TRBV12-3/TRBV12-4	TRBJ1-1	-	CASSFGQVDRAFF	TGTGCCAGCAGTTTTGGGCAGGTCGATCGGGCTTTCTTT
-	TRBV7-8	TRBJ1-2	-	CASSLARESFYGYTF	TGTGCCAGCAGCTTAGCGCGGGAAAGTTTCTATGGCTACACCTTC
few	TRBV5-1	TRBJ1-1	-	CASSLEAGFGAFF	TGCGCCAGCAGCTTGGAGGCGGGATTTGGGGCTTTCTTT
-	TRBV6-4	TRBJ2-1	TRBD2	CATTGGARNEQFF	TGTGCCACCACGGGGGGAGCTAGAAATGAGCAGTTCTTC
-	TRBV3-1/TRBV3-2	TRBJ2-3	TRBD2	CASSQDPAGVVDTQYF	TGTGCCAGCAGCCAAGATCCGGCGGGGGTTGTAGATACGCAGTATTTT
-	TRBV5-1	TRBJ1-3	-	CASRGGESSGNTIYF	TGCGCCAGCAGAGGCGGGGAGAGCTCTGGAAACACCATATATTTT
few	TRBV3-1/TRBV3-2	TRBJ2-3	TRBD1	CASSQGKGARDTQYF	TGTGCCAGCAGCCAAGGGAAGGGGGCGAGAGATACGCAGTATTTT
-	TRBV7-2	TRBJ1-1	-	CASSLQGNTEAFF	TGTGCCAGCAGCCTCCAGGGGAACACTGAAGCTTTCTTT
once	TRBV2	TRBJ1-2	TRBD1	CASSELTGQGAHGYTF	TGTGCCAGCAGTGAGTTAACGGGACAGGGGGCCCATGGCTACACCTTC
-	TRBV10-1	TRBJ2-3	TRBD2	CASSKELSGRGTDTQYF	TGCGCCAGCAGTAAAGAACTTAGCGGGAGGGGCACAGATACGCAGTATTTT
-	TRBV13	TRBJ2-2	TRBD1	CASTPGTGGFTGELFF	TGTGCCAGCACCCCCGGGACAGGGGGTTTCACCGGGGAGCTGTTTTTT
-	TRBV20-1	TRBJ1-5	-	CSASTDSNQPQHF	TGCAGTGCTAGTACAGATAGCAATCAGCCCCAGCATTTT